This TCR beta chain was recovered during a study of shared clonotypes between healthy human individuals. Study summary: A donor's plate count was three for CD4 naive and three for CD4 memory; CD8 naive had two and CD8 memory one.

This CDR3 spans 15 amino acids. Germline CDR1 and CDR2: SNHLY and FYNNEI. Deletions cut 3 bases from V and 4 bases from J, with 13 bases between. This clone came up once. Method: immunoSEQ multiplex PCR; TCRdb's copy keeps in-frame clones and lacks some. Of approximately 2.4 million clones in the sample, 95% were seen once. The TCR sequence derives from a man in his late teens or twenties in good health. Sequencing was performed on naive CD4+ T cells sorted from blood. Subset defined: CD45RA+ positively selected. The rearrangement links TRBV2 to TRBJ1-3; the D gene is possibly TRBD1 (5 bases). The CDR3 loop reads CASSDGWGAGNTIYF. The CDR3 DNA reads TGTGCCAGCAGTGACGGGTGGGGCGCCGGAAACACCATATATTTT. Complete variable domain (other parts from reference TRBV2 and TRBJ1-3): EPEVTQTPSHQVTQMGQEVILRCVPISNHLYFYWYRQILGQKVEFLVSFYNNEISEKSEIFDDQFSVERPDGSNFTLKIRSTKLEDSAMYFCASSDGWGAGNTIYFGEGSWLTVV.